This record looks at one T cell receptor (beta chain) sequence and its context. Antigen specificity is unknown. This specimen comes from a study of shared clonotypes between healthy human individuals. Per the germline V gene, CDR1 is SGHAT and CDR2 is FQNNGV. Trimming stripped 1 base from V and 0 bases from J, with 6 bases between. The CDR3 covers 15 residues. Some clones are missing from TCRdb's copy, which holds only in-frame ones; the method was immunoSEQ multiplex PCR. The sample lists some 1.5 million clones; roughly 96% were seen once. Whole-study findings and limits: Clonotypes which were not shared had lower generation probabilities than clonotypes that all four donors shared.

The sequencing sample was made of naive CD4+ T cells sorted from blood. Subset specified: CD45RA+ positively selected. This chain connects TRBV11-2 to TRBJ2-2; D remains ambiguous. The source of this sequence is a man in his thirties or forties in good health. CDR3 nucleotide sequence: TGTGCCAGCAGCTTAGTAAGCTCGAACACCGGGGAGCTGTTTTTT. Encoded protein: CASSLVSSNTGELFF.